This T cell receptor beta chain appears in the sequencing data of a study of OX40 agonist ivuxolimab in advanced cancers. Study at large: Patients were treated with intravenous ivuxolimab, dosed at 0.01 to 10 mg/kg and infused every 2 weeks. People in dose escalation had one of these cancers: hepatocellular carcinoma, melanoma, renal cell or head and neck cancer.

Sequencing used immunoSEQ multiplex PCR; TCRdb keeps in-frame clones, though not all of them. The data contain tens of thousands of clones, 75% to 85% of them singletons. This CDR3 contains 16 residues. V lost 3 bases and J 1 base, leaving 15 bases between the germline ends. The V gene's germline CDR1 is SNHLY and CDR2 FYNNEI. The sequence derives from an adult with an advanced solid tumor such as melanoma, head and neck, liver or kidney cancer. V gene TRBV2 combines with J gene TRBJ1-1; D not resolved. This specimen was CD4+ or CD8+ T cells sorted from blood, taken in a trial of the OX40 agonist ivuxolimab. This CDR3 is CASSDGWSGKNTEAFF. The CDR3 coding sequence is TGTGCCAGCAGTGATGGTTGGTCCGGGAAGAACACTGAAGCTTTCTTT.